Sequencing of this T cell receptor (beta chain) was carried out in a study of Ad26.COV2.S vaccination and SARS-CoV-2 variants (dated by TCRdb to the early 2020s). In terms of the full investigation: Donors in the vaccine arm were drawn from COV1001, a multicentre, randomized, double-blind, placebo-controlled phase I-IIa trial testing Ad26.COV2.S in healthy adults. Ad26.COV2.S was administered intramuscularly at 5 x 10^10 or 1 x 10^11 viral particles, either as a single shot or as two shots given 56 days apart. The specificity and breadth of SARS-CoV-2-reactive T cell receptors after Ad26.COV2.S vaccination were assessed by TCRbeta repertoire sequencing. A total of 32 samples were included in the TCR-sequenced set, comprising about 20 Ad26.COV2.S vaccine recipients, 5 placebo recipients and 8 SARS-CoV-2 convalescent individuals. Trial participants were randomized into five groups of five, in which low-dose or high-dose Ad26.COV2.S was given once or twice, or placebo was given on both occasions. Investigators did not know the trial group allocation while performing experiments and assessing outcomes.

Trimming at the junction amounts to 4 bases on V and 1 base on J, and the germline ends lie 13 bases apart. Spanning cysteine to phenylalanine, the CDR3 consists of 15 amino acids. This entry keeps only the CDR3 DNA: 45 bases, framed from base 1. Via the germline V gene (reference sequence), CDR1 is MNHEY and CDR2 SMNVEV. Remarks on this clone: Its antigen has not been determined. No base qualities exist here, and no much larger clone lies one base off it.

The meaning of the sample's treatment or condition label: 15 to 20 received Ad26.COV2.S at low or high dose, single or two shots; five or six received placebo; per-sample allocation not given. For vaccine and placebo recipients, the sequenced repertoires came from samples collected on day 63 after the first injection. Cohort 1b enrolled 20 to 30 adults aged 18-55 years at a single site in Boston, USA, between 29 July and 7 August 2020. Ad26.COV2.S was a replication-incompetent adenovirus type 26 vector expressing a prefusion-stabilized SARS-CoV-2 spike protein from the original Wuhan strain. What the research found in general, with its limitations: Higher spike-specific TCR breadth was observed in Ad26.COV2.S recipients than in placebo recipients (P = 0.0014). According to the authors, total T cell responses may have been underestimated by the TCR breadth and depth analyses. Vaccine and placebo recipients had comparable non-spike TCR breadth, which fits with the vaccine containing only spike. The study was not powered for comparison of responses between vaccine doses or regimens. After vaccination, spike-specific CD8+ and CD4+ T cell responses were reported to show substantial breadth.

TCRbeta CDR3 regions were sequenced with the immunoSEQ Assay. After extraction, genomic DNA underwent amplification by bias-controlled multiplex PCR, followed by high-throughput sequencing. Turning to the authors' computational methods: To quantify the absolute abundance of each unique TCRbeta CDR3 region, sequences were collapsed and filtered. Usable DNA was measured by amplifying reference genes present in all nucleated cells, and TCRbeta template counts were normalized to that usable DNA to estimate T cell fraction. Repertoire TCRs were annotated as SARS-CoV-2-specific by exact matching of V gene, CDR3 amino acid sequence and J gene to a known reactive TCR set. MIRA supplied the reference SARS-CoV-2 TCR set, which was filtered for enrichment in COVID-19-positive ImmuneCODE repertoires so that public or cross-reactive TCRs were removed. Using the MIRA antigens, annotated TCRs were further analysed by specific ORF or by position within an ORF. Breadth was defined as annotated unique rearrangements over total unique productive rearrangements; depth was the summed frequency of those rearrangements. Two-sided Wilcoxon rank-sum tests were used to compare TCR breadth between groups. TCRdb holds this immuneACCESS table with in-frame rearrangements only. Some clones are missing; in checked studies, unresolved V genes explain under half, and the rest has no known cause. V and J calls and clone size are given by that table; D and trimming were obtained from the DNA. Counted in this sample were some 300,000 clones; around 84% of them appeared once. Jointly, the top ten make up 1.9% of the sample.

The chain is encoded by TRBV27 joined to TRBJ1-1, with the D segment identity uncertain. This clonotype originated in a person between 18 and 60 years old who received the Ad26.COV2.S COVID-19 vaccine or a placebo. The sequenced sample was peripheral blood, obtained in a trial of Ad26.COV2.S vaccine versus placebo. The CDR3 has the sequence CASSSWQVRNTEAFF. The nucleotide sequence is TGTGCCAGCAGTTCCTGGCAGGTTCGGAACACTGAAGCTTTCTTT.